This T cell receptor (beta chain) is from a study of tumor-infiltrating lymphocytes in localized non-small cell lung cancer. Only in-frame clones appear in the TCRdb table, and some are missing; sequencing was by immunoSEQ multiplex PCR. The table shows about 15,000 clones, with roughly 75% occurring only once. The CDR3 totals 16 residues. Germline CDR1 is SQVTM and CDR2 is ANQGSEA. V lost 4 bases, J lost 6 bases, and 14 bases stayed unmatched. The specimen was uninvolved lung tissue not adjacent to the tumor. This sequence joins TRBV29-1 and TRBJ2-7; 11 positions agree with TRBD1. This TCR came from a human donor with non-small cell lung cancer. The CDR3 protein is CSVVTRGGQGGGEQYF. For the CDR3, the DNA is TGCAGCGTTGTTACAAGAGGGGGACAGGGGGGTGGCGAGCAGTACTTC.